Each of the 25 T cell receptor beta chains below was sequenced from the same sample in a study of cytomegalovirus exposure and HLA in healthy donors. 13 Jbeta primers and 60 Vbeta primers were used for the PCR. Sequenced by immunoSEQ multiplex PCR; TCRdb stores in-frame clones only, minus some. The sample has around 150,000 clones; approximately 70% are singletons. Sequencing was done on a sample of PBMCs. These receptor sequences come from a human donor in good health.

This rearrangement joins TRBV11-2 to TRBJ2-7; D perhaps matches TRBD2 (6 bases). CDR1 and CDR2 from the germline V gene are SGHAT and FQNNGV. Trimming shortened V by 1 base and J by 7 bases, and 23 bases separated the two germline ends. The CDR3 sequence is 17 residues long. In nucleotides, the CDR3 is TGTGCCAGCAGCTTAGTAGCGAGGGGATTAGCGGCGTATGAGCAGTACTTC. Amino acid sequence: CASSLVARGLAAYEQYF.

The chain has TRBV4-3 and TRBJ2-1, with D perhaps TRBD1 (8 bases). This CDR3 comprises 17 residues. V shed 0 bases and J shed 5 bases, with 17 bases lying between them. Germline V gene sequence: CDR1 LGHNA, CDR2 YSLEER. The CDR3 region has the DNA TGCGCCAGCAGCCAAGAGGGAGGGACAGGCACCCACAATGAGCAGTTCTTC. Residues: CASSQEGGTGTHNEQFF.

This sequence joins TRBV4-3 and TRBJ1-3; the D is unclear. CDR1 is LGHNA, CDR2 YSLEER, per germline. V lost 0 bases and J lost 2, with 14 bases in between. This CDR3 region has 17 residues. The CDR3 bases are TGCGCCAGCAGCCAAGATATTGCGGGGTCTACTGGAAACACCATATATTTT. As protein: CASSQDIAGSTGNTIYF.

The chain is built from TRBV28 and TRBJ2-1; no clear D gene. The CDR3 consists of 13 residues. The V and J ends lost 3 bases and 4 bases respectively, with 7 bases between them. Germline V gene data show CDR1 as MDHEN and CDR2 as SYDVKM. The CDR3 loop reads CASSFSGYNEQFF. The CDR3 bases are TGTGCCAGCAGTTTTTCCGGGTACAATGAGCAGTTCTTC.

This chain connects TRBV5-3 to TRBJ2-1; 8 bases fit TRBD2. TRBV5-3 is an ORF, with its function uncertain. This CDR3 region has 14 residues. The trim removed 4 bases at V and 8 bases at J, leaving 8 bases unmatched. Here the CDR3 reads CARSESGSKDEQFF. The CDR3 nucleotides are TGTGCCAGAAGCGAAAGCGGGAGTAAGGATGAGCAGTTCTTC.

This clone turned up a few times. The chain joins TRBV6-6 to TRBJ2-2; no clear D. CDR3 size: 16 residues. The V and J ends lost 4 bases and 0 bases respectively, with 12 bases between them. Germline CDR1 is MNHNY and CDR2 is SVGAGI (reference sequence). CDR3 amino acids: CASSSGRLSNTGELFF. The CDR3 DNA is TGTGCCAGCAGTTCCGGCAGGTTATCGAACACCGGGGAGCTGTTTTTT.

This clone has only a few counts. The V and J genes are TRBV2 and TRBJ2-1; TRBD1 matches at 10 bases. V was clipped by 6 bases and J by 2 bases; unmatched bases: 7. The CDR3 contains 16 residues. Germline lookup yields CDR1 SNHLY and CDR2 FYNNEI. As DNA, the CDR3 is TGTGCCAGCAGCCGCGGACAGGGGGGCACCTACAATGAGCAGTTCTTC. Translating it yields CASSRGQGGTYNEQFF. Full variable domain (outside the CDR3, taken from reference TRBV2 and TRBJ2-1): EPEVTQTPSHQVTQMGQEVILRCVPISNHLYFYWYRQILGQKVEFLVSFYNNEISEKSEIFDDQFSVERPDGSNFTLKIRSTKLEDSAMYFCASSRGQGGTYNEQFFGPGTRLTVL.

The rearrangement uses TRBV18 and TRBJ2-7; the match to TRBD1 covers 7 bases. Looked up from germline, CDR1 is KGHSH and CDR2 is LQKENI. The V segment lost 6 bases and the J segment 9 bases; nucleotides outside the gene matches: 17. This CDR3 has 15 amino acids. For the CDR3, the DNA is TGTGCCAGCTCGAAAGTCCCCCCTAACAGGGGACCGCAGTACTTC. Protein: CASSKVPPNRGPQYF.

This clone was recorded a few times. V gene TRBV4-1 combines with J gene TRBJ2-2, with 13 nucleotides matching TRBD2. The CDR3 loop spans 15 amino acids. CDR1 and CDR2 from the germline V gene are MGHRA and YSYEKL. V was pared by 6 bases and J by 4 bases, with 2 bases of the junction left unmatched. CDR3: CASRTSGRFTGELFF. The CDR3 nucleotides read TGCGCCAGCAGGACTAGCGGGAGGTTCACCGGGGAGCTGTTTTTT.

The rearrangement links TRBV4-1 to TRBJ1-2; D might be TRBD1 (5 bases). The germline gives CDR1 MGHRA, CDR2 YSYEKL. CDR3 size: 14 residues. Trimming removed 3 bases at V and 1 base at J, with 9 bases between. CDR3 in amino acids: CASSQERGNYGYTF. DNA for the CDR3: TGCGCCAGCAGCCAGGAAAGGGGTAACTATGGCTACACCTTC.

The V call is TRBV5-6, the J call TRBJ2-3; 9 nucleotides agree with TRBD1. CDR3 size: 14 residues. Unmatched junction bases numbered 3, after V lost 5 bases and J lost 2 bases. Germline V gene data show CDR1 as SGHDT and CDR2 as YYEEEE. DNA for the CDR3: TGTGCCAGCAGTACAGGGGGCTCCACAGATACGCAGTATTTT. Residues: CASSTGGSTDTQYF.

This clone has just a few counts. The chain joins TRBV11-2 to TRBJ1-2; D gene ambiguous. The germline CDR1 and CDR2 sequences are SGHAT and FQNNGV. The length of the CDR3 is 13 residues. The ends were cut back, 0 bases at V and 8 bases at J, with 10 bases in the middle. The CDR3 spells CASSLEVGLGYTF. The CDR3 DNA reads as TGTGCCAGCAGCTTAGAGGTCGGTCTAGGCTACACCTTC. Full variable domain (outside the CDR3, taken from reference TRBV11-2 and TRBJ1-2): EAGVAQSPRYKIIEKRQSVAFWCNPISGHATLYWYQQILGQGPKLLIQFQNNGVVDDSQLPKDRFSAERLKGVDSTLKIQPAKLEDSAVYLCASSLEVGLGYTFGSGTRLTVV.

This clone was found once. The rearrangement uses TRBV5-1 and TRBJ2-2, with TRBD2 matching over 7 bases. Germline lookup yields CDR1 SGHRS and CDR2 YFSETQ. The V segment lost 0 bases and the J segment 3 bases; nucleotides outside the gene matches: 5. The CDR3 length is 16 residues. CDR3 protein: CASSLGSGADTGELFF. For the CDR3, the DNA is TGCGCCAGCAGCTTGGGAAGCGGGGCCGACACCGGGGAGCTGTTTTTT.

This clone has a handful of counts. The V call is TRBV4-1, the J call TRBJ2-7, with 11 bases identical to TRBD2. CDR1 is MGHRA and CDR2 is YSYEKL in the germline V gene. V was pared by 1 base and J by 9 bases, with 8 bases of the junction left unmatched. The CDR3 has 15 residues. The CDR3 is CASSQGQLAGALQYF. For the CDR3, the DNA is TGCGCCAGCAGCCAAGGTCAACTAGCGGGAGCTCTGCAGTACTTC.

This chain connects TRBV9 to TRBJ1-6; unclear D gene. V gave up 0 bases and J gave up 0 bases, with 16 bases separating them. This CDR3 comprises 19 residues. The germline V gene has CDR1 SGDLS and CDR2 YYNGEE. The CDR3 DNA sequence: TGTGCCAGCAGCGTAGCCCATAGCCCAGAGAACTCCTATAATTCACCCCTCCACTTT. It codes for CASSVAHSPENSYNSPLHF.

This clone was observed a few times. The chain has TRBV5-6 and TRBJ2-7; TRBD1 matches at 11 bases. CDR3 size: 16 residues. Losses at the gene ends were 1 base for V and 5 bases for J; bases not matched to a gene: 8. Germline CDR1 reads SGHDT; CDR2 reads YYEEEE. CDR3 protein: CASSLTGTGGPNEQYF. The CDR3, as DNA: TGTGCCAGCAGCTTGACAGGGACAGGGGGTCCCAACGAGCAGTACTTC.

This chain links TRBV18 with TRBJ1-1; weak D call: TRBD1 (6 bases). The CDR3 contains 13 residues. V lost 4 bases, J lost 0 bases, and 6 bases lay in between. Germline V gives CDR1 KGHSH, CDR2 LQKENI. This CDR3 is CASSRDMNTEAFF. The CDR3 DNA reads TGTGCCAGCTCACGGGACATGAACACTGAAGCTTTCTTT.

This clone was detected only a few times. The chain joins TRBV7-8 to TRBJ2-1, with TRBD2 as a possible D gene (6 bases). This CDR3 contains 15 residues. Germline loops: CDR1 SGHVS, CDR2 FQNEAQ. Trimming stripped 5 bases from V and 2 bases from J, with 13 bases between. The CDR3 loop is CASSPRGDPYNEQFF. In nucleotides, the CDR3 is TGTGCCAGCAGCCCCCGCGGGGACCCCTACAATGAGCAGTTCTTC.

This clone was seen a few times. The chain is built from TRBV7-8 and TRBJ2-7; 8 bases are a match to TRBD1. J was trimmed by 4 bases and V by 5 bases; bases with no gene match: 10. The CDR3 length is 15 residues. Per germline, CDR1 SGHVS and CDR2 FQNEAQ. CDR3 sequence (DNA): TGTGCCAGCAGCCCAAAGGCCGGGACAGGATACGAGCAGTACTTC. It yields the protein CASSPKAGTGYEQYF.

CDR3 sequence reads: CSVGGGHSPEQFF. The CDR3, as DNA: TGCAGCGTTGGGGGGGGTCATAGCCCCGAGCAGTTCTTC. The rearrangement joins TRBV29-1 to TRBJ2-1, with 7 bases that match TRBD2. There are 13 residues in the CDR3. Germline V gives CDR1 SQVTM, CDR2 ANQGSEA. The V gene end was trimmed by 4 bases and the J gene end by 10 bases; junction bases not matched to a gene: 10.

In its sample, this clone was seen a few times. The chain uses TRBV6-1 and TRBJ1-4, with a possible D match to TRBD1 (5 bases). Trimming stripped 7 bases from V and 8 bases from J, with 20 bases between. This CDR3 is built from 15 residues. Looked up from germline, CDR1 is MNHNS and CDR2 is SASEGT. CDR3 coding DNA: TGTGCCAGCACCCAGGGAGGCAGGTTAGGGGAAAAACTGTTTTTT. Its protein is CASTQGGRLGEKLFF.

The chain has TRBV28 and TRBJ2-6; no clear D gene. The CDR3 consists of 15 residues. The V gene lost 3 bases and the J gene lost 0 bases, with 6 bases spanning the gap. Germline V gives CDR1 MDHEN, CDR2 SYDVKM. The CDR3: CASSFGASGANVLTF. The CDR3 bases are TGTGCCAGCAGTTTTGGAGCCTCTGGGGCCAACGTCCTGACTTTC.

This clone was seen once. The chain couples TRBV5-1 to TRBJ2-7; 11 bases agree with TRBD2. Germline CDR1 and CDR2: SGHRS and YFSETQ. This CDR3 is built from 15 residues. J lost 5 bases, V lost 3 bases, and 7 bases had no gene match. The chain's CDR3 is CASSSRLAGKHEQYF. The CDR3 nucleotides are TGCGCCAGCAGCTCCAGACTAGCGGGAAAACACGAGCAGTACTTC.

As regards this clone: The sample has other DNA sequences that encode this CDR3 too. This rearrangement joins TRBV5-6 to TRBJ1-2; no firm D call. The CDR3 loop spans 12 amino acids. Germline CDR1 reads SGHDT; CDR2 reads YYEEEE. Trimming stripped 0 bases from V and 6 bases from J, with 6 bases between. CDR3 sequence: CASSLVGDGYTF. CDR3 bases: TGTGCCAGCAGCTTGGTGGGAGATGGCTACACCTTC.

This clone was detected a few times. In nucleotides, the CDR3 is TGTGCCACCAGCAGAGAGGGGGGGCATGGTAATGAGCAGTTCTTC. Its translation: CATSREGGHGNEQFF. The gene calls are TRBV15 and TRBJ2-1; D possibly corresponds to TRBD2 (7 bases). In germline, CDR1 is LNHNV, CDR2 YYDKDF (reference sequence). With 0 bases removed from V and 7 bases from J, the gap between germline ends came to 13 bases. CDR3 length: 15 residues.